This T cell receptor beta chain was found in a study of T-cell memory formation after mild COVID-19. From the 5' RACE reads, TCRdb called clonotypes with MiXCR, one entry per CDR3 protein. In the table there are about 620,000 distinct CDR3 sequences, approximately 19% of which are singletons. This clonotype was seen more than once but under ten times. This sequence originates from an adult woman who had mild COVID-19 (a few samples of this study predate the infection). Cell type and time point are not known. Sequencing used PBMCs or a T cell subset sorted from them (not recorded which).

The CDR3: CASSSRAYEKLFF. Here the CDR3 DNA reads TGTGCCAGCAGCTCCCGAGCGTATGAAAAACTGTTTTTT. This chain uses TRBV7-9 with TRBJ1-4, with D unclear. The ends were cut back, 4 bases at V and 6 bases at J, with 9 bases in the middle. The CDR3 spans 13 residues. Germline assignment: CDR1 SEHNR and CDR2 FQNEAQ (reference sequence).